A single sample gave rise to the 4 T cell receptor beta chains below, sequenced in a study of T cells in Graves' hyperthyroidism and ophthalmopathy. TCR beta CDR3 region amplification was performed from RNA transcripts. When the TCR CDR3 underwent first-round RT-PCR, the HTBI primer set was used. MiXCR, run by TCRdb on the multiplex PCR reads, gives a single entry per CDR3 protein. Among about 480,000 distinct CDR3 sequences listed, about an eighth were seen once. Sequenced input: blood. The receptors here all came from a woman in her late teens or twenties with Graves' hyperthyroidism.

This clonotype showed up many times. V usage is TRBV30 and J usage is TRBJ2-2, with D possibly being TRBD2 (7 bases). With 0 bases removed from V and 5 bases from J, the gap between germline ends came to 16 bases. The germline CDR1 and CDR2 sequences are GTSNPN and SVGIG (reference sequence). There are 16 residues in the CDR3. CDR3 coding DNA: TGTGCCTGGAGTGTACCCAGGGGAGGGGGAACCGGGGAGCTGTTTTTT. Protein product: CAWSVPRGGGTGELFF.

This clonotype was counted many times. The rearrangement joins TRBV3-1 to TRBJ2-1; 7 bases are shared with TRBD1. Trimming removed 1 base from V and 14 bases from J; junction bases left unmatched: 11. The CDR3 contains 14 residues. Looked up from germline, CDR1 is LGHDT and CDR2 is YNNKEL (reference sequence). CDR3 sequence: CASSQAATGLVKFF. CDR3 nucleotide sequence: TGTGCCAGCAGCCAAGCCGCGACAGGGCTGGTGAAGTTCTTC.

This clonotype came up many times. The chain uses TRBV30 and TRBJ2-7, with 8 bases aligning to TRBD1. This CDR3 contains 13 residues. After removal of 8 bases from V and 3 bases from J, the junction contained 9 bases not matched to a gene. Per germline, CDR1 GTSNPN and CDR2 SVGIG (reference sequence). The CDR3 sequence is CALQPGQVYEQYF. In DNA form, the CDR3 reads TGTGCCCTACAACCGGGACAGGTCTACGAGCAGTACTTC.

With respect to this clonotype: An end of the junction does not agree with germline; a read error may underlie this. The chain joins TRBV5-4 to TRBJ2-1; D tentatively fits TRBD1 or TRBD2 (5 bases each). The CDR3 extends over 14 amino acids. CDR1 is SGHNT and CDR2 is YYREEE in the germline V gene (reference sequence). The CDR3 sequence: CASSGGRDYNKQFF. CDR3 nucleotides: TGTGCCAGCAGCGGGGGACGGGATTACAATAAGCAGTTCTTC.